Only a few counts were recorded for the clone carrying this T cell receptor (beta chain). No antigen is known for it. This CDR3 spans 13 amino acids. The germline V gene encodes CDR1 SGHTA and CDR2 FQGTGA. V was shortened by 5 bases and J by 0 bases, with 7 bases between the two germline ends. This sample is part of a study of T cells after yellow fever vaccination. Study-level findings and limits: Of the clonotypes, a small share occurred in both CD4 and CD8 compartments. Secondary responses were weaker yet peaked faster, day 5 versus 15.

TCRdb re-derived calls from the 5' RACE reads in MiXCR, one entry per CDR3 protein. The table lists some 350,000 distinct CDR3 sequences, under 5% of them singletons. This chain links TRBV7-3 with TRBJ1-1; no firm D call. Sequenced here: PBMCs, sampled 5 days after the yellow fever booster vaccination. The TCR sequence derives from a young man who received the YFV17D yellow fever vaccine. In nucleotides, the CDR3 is TGTGCCAGCAGCGAACTTATGAACACTGAAGCTTTCTTT. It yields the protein CASSELMNTEAFF.